This T cell receptor (beta chain) is drawn from a study of cytomegalovirus exposure and HLA in healthy donors. Study-wide findings and caveats: Per a later analysis, 15,000 to 20,000 TCR beta sequences showed association with HLA alleles at 0.05 false discovery rate.

Germline V gene sequence: CDR1 SGHDT, CDR2 YYEEEE. This CDR3 contains 14 residues. Trimming shortened V by 4 bases and J by 0 bases, and 11 bases separated the two germline ends. The PCR was carried out with 60 Vbeta primers and 13 Jbeta primers. TCRdb keeps only in-frame clones here, not all; method: immunoSEQ multiplex PCR. The repertoire holds over 75,000 clones, roughly nine tenths seen once, with about a tenth in the top ten. A single count supports this clone. The antigen is undetermined. The specimen was PBMCs. The TCR originated in a man in his thirties or forties in good health and CMV-seropositive. J is TRBJ2-7 and V is TRBV5-6; D is perhaps TRBD1 (5 bases). CDR3 region: CASSPPGASYEQYF. The CDR3 DNA is TGTGCCAGCAGCCCACCTGGGGCCTCCTACGAGCAGTACTTC.